The clone carrying this TCR beta chain was recorded many times. This sample is drawn from a study of T-cell reconstitution after alpha-beta-depleted transplantation in children. The CDR3 totals 14 residues. Trimming removed 7 bases from V and 5 bases from J; junction bases left unmatched: 13. Looked up from germline, CDR1 is SQVTM and CDR2 is ANQGSEA. TCRbeta library construction was performed incorporating unique molecular identifiers. MiXCR, applied by TCRdb to the PCR reads, yields one record per CDR3 protein. The sample holds around 600,000 distinct CDR3 sequences, about 10% seen once. V is TRBV29-1 and J is TRBJ2-5, with 7 nucleotides matching TRBD2. The receptor's source is a human donor who donated a stem cell graft to a child with acute myeloid leukemia. This specimen consisted of PBMCs from the stem cell graft donor, obtained from the stem cell graft. The CDR3 nucleotides read TGCAGCGCTTATGCTAGACTAGCATTCGAGACCCAGTACTTC. Amino acid sequence: CSAYARLAFETQYF. The full variable domain, its missing parts supplied by reference TRBV29-1 and TRBJ2-5, is SAVISQKPSRDICQRGTSLTIQCQVDSQVTMMFWYRQQPGQSLTLIATANQGSEATYESGFVIDKFPISRPNLTFSTLTVSNMSPEDSSIYLCSAYARLAFETQYFGPGTRLLVL.